This T cell receptor beta chain was captured by sequencing in a study of monozygotic twins with inflammatory bowel disease. The CDR3 has 16 amino acids. TCRdb derives one entry per CDR3 protein from the 5' RACE reads, leaving out DNA. The sample includes 150,000 to 200,000 distinct CDR3 sequences. Sample: blood. The TCR sequence derives from a human donor with ulcerative colitis or Crohn's disease, or a healthy co-twin of an affected twin (not recorded which). V is TRBV23-1 and J is TRBJ2-1; absent DNA, TCRdb's TRBD1 call cannot be checked. TRBV23-1 is labeled an ORF, and its function is uncertain. The CDR3 protein is CASSRKTGGGYNEQFF.